This TCR beta chain was sequenced for a study of T cells expressing NK-cell markers. In the case of this clonotype: Its antigen is unknown.

The study's findings and limits: These clonotypes additionally ranked first within the CD3+CD56-NKG2C+ fraction of a few donors.

CDR3 length equals 13 residues. Germline CDR1 and CDR2: LGHNT and FRNRAP. With the 5' RACE reads reprocessed, TCRdb shows one record per CDR3 protein and no DNA. The sample includes about 380,000 distinct CDR3 sequences. This sequence joins TRBV12-5 and TRBJ2-4; there is no DNA to check the TCRdb D call of TRBD1. Material: blood T cells: a sorted CD56 or NKG2C T cell subset, CD4+ or CD8+ T cells, or bulk PBMC T cells (not recorded which). The clonotype comes from a man aged 18 to 69 in good health. This CDR3 reads CASGPGQKSIQYF.